This T cell receptor beta chain was recorded in a study of blood T cell repertoires in COVID-19. The wider study: COVID-19 samples collected from the United States, Italy and Spain covered acute and convalescent phases.

The V end was cut by 3 bases, the J end by 7 bases, with 13 bases between. The CDR3 has 13 amino acids. The germline V gene encodes CDR1 SQVTM and CDR2 ANQGSEA. Original processing notes: The assay estimated nucleated cells by amplifying reference gene primers. Sequencing was performed with immunoSEQ multiplex PCR; in TCRdb, only in-frame clones are kept and a portion is missing. That table is the source of V, J and clone size, and D and trimming were worked out from the DNA. In the table there are 150,000 to 250,000 clones, almost 85% of which are singletons. The rearrangement uses TRBV29-1 and TRBJ1-3, with D possibly matching TRBD1 (5 bases). The TCR comes from a human donor with acute or convalescent COVID-19. The donor label of this sample is uncertain. Sequenced material: peripheral blood. The CDR3 is CSVDYGGSNTIYF. In DNA, the CDR3 is TGCAGCGTTGATTACGGGGGAAGCAACACCATATATTTT.